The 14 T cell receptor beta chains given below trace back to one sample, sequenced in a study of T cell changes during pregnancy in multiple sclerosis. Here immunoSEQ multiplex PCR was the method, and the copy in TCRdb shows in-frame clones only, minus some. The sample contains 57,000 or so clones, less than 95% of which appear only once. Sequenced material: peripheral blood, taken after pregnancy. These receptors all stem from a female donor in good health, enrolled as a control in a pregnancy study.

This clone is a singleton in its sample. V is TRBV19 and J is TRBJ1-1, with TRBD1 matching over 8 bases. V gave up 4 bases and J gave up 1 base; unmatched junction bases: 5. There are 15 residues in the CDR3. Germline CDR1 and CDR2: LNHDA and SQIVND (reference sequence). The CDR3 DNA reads TGTGCCAGTAGTAAAGCCGGGACAGGGAACACTGAAGCTTTCTTT. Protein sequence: CASSKAGTGNTEAFF.

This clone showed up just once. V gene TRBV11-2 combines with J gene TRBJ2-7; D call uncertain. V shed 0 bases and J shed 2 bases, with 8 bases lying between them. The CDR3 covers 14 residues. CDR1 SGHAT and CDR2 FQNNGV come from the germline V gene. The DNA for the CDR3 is TGTGCCAGCAGCTTAGACCCTAAAGCCTACGAGCAGTACTTC. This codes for CASSLDPKAYEQYF.

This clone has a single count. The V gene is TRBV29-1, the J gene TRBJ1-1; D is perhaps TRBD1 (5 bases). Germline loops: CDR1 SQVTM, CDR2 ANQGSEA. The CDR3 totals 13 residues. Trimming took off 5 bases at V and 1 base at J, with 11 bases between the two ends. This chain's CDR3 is CSVPRQTNTEAFF. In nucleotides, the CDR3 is TGCAGCGTTCCTAGACAGACGAACACTGAAGCTTTCTTT. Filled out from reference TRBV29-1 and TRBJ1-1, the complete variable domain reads SAVISQKPSRDICQRGTSLTIQCQVDSQVTMMFWYRQQPGQSLTLIATANQGSEATYESGFVIDKFPISRPNLTFSTLTVSNMSPEDSSIYLCSVPRQTNTEAFFGQGTRLTVV.

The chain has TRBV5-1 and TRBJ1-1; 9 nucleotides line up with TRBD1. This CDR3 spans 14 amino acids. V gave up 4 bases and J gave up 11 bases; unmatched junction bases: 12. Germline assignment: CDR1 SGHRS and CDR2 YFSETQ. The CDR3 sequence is CASSPTGTGSTAFF. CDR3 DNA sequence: TGCGCCAGCAGCCCCACCGGGACAGGGAGTACGGCTTTCTTT.

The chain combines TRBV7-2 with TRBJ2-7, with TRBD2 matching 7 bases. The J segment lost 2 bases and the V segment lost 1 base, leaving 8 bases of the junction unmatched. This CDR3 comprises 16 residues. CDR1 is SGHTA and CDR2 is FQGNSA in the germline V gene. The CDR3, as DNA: TGTGCCAGCAGCTTAGGCGGGGGATTAAACCCCTACGAGCAGTACTTC. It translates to CASSLGGGLNPYEQYF.

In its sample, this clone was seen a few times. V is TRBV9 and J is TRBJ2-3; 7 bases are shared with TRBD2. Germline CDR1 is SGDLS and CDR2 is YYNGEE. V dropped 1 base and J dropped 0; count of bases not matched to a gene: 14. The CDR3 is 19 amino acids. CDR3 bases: TGTGCCAGCAGCGTAATGGGTATCTTGGGGGGGTCTAGCACAGATACGCAGTATTTT. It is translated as CASSVMGILGGSSTDTQYF. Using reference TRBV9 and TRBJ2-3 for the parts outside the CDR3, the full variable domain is DSGVTQTPKHLITATGQRVTLRCSPRSGDLSVYWYQQSLDQGLQFLIQYYNGEERAKGNILERFSAQQFPDLHSELNLSSLELGDSALYFCASSVMGILGGSSTDTQYFGPGTRLTVL.

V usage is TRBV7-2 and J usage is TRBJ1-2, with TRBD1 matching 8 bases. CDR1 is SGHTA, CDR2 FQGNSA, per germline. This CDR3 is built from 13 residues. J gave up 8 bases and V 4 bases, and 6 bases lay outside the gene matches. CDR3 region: CASSSPDREGYTF. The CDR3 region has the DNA TGTGCCAGCAGCTCTCCGGACAGGGAAGGCTACACCTTC.

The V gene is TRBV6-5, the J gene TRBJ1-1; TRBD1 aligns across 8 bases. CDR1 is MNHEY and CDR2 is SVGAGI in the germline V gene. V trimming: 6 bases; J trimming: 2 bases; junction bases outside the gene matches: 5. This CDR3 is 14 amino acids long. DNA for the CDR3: TGTGCCAGCAGCCGGGACAGGTCAAACACTGAAGCTTTCTTT. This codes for CASSRDRSNTEAFF.

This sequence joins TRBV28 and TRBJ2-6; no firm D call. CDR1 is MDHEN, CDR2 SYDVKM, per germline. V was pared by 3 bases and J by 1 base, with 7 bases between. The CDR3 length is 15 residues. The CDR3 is CASSLTRSGANVLTF. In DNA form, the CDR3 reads TGTGCCAGCAGTTTGACTCGATCTGGGGCCAACGTCCTGACTTTC.

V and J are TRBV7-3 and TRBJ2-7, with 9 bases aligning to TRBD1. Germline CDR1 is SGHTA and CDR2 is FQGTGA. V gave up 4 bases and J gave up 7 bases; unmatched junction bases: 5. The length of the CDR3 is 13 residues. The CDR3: CASSYGQGREQYF. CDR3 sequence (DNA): TGTGCCAGCAGCTATGGACAGGGGCGGGAGCAGTACTTC. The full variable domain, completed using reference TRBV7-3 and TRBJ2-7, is GAGVSQTPSNKVTEKGKYVELRCDPISGHTALYWYRQSLGQGPEFLIYFQGTGAADDSGLPNDRFFAVRPEGSVSTLKIQRTERGDSAVYLCASSYGQGREQYFGPGTRLTVT.

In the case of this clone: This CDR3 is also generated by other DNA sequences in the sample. CDR3 loop: CASSDQGPDTQYF. The CDR3 DNA reads as TGTGCCAGCAGCGATCAGGGTCCAGATACGCAGTATTTT. V and J are TRBV7-2 and TRBJ2-3; D may be TRBD1 (5 bases). This CDR3 spans 13 amino acids. The V and J ends lost 5 bases and 4 bases respectively, with 10 bases between them. Germline V gives CDR1 SGHTA, CDR2 FQGNSA.

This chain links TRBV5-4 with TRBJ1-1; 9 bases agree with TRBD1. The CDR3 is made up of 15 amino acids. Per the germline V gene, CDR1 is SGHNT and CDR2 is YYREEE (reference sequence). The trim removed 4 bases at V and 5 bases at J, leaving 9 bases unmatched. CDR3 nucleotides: TGTGCCAGCAGCGTAGGACAGGGGTGGGGGACTGAAGCTTTCTTT. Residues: CASSVGQGWGTEAFF. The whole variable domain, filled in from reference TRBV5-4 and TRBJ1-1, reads ETGVTQSPTHLIKTRGQQVTLRCSSQSGHNTVSWYQQALGQGPQFIFQYYREEENGRGNFPPRFSGLQFPNYSSELNVNALELDDSALYLCASSVGQGWGTEAFFGQGTRLTVV.

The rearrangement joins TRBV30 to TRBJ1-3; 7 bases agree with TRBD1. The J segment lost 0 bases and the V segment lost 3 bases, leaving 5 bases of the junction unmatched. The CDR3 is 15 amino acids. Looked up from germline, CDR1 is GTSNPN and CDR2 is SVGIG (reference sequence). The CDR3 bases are TGTGCCTGGAGGGGCAGGGGGGCCTCTGGAAACACCATATATTTT. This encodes CAWRGRGASGNTIYF.

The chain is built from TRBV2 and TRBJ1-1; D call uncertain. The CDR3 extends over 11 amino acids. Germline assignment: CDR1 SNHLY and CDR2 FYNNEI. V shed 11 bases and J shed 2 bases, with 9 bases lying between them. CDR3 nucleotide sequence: TGTGCCCCGTCGAGTAACACTGAAGCTTTCTTT. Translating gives CAPSSNTEAFF.